This entry lists 29 T cell receptor beta chains sequenced from one sample in a study of blood T cell repertoires in COVID-19. TCRdb's copy holds only in-frame clones and misses some; the assay was immunoSEQ multiplex PCR. The sample carries over 150,000 clones, approximately 80% recorded once. Material: peripheral blood. These receptors were obtained from a man aged 60-69 years with acute or convalescent COVID-19.

This clone turned up a few times. V usage is TRBV2 and J usage is TRBJ2-2, with D possibly TRBD1 on 5 matching bases. The length of the CDR3 is 16 residues. V shed 4 bases and J shed 6 bases, with 18 bases lying between them. The germline V gene encodes CDR1 SNHLY and CDR2 FYNNEI. CDR3 amino acids: CASSARQLFLAGELFF. The CDR3 DNA follows: TGTGCCAGCAGTGCCCGACAGTTGTTCCTCGCCGGGGAGCTGTTTTTT.

This clone has more than one count but fewer than ten. The rearrangement joins TRBV3-1 (or the pseudogene TRBV3-2) to TRBJ1-3; TRBD1 matches at 7 bases. The CDR3 covers 14 residues. The germline gives CDR1 LGHDT, CDR2 YNNKEL (reference sequence). V dropped 4 bases and J dropped 3; count of bases not matched to a gene: 3. In DNA, the CDR3 is TGTGCCAGCAGCCCGGGGACAGTTGGAAACACCATATATTTT. Translation gives CASSPGTVGNTIYF.

This clone was detected only a few times. CDR3: CASSPGLRSPLHF. The CDR3 bases are TGTGCCAGCAGCCCCGGGTTGAGGTCACCCCTCCACTTT. The chain uses TRBV7-2 and TRBJ1-6, with D unresolved. This CDR3 is built from 13 residues. Trimming left V 5 bases short and J 10 bases short, with 12 bases between. Germline CDR1 and CDR2: SGHTA and FQGNSA.

V usage is TRBV27 and J usage is TRBJ1-6; 8 bases are shared with TRBD1. The CDR3 has 16 amino acids. Germline assignment: CDR1 MNHEY and CDR2 SMNVEV (reference sequence). V dropped 8 bases and J dropped 4; count of bases not matched to a gene: 10. The CDR3 DNA reads TGTGCCAGCGGGGAAACAGGGGGAAGGTATAATTCACCCCTCCACTTT. It yields the protein CASGETGGRYNSPLHF.

The genes are TRBV10-3 and TRBJ1-1, with 9 bases matching TRBD1. Germline V gene data show CDR1 as ENHRY and CDR2 as SYGVKD. The CDR3 covers 14 residues. The junction had 5 bases not matched to a gene; V was cut back by 2 bases and J by 7 bases. The CDR3 DNA reads TGTGCCATCAGTGAGCCGGGACAGGGTTTTGAAGCTTTCTTT. Translating it yields CAISEPGQGFEAFF.

The chain couples TRBV12-3 or TRBV12-4 to TRBJ1-2; D gene ambiguous. V was cut by 6 bases and J by 5 bases, with 10 bases left in between. The CDR3 has 12 amino acids. DNA of the CDR3: TGTGCCAGCAGCTACAGCTCTTATGGCTACACCTTC. Translating it yields CASSYSSYGYTF.

The chain couples TRBV27 to TRBJ2-1; D remains unclear. With 3 bases removed from V and 8 bases from J, the gap between germline ends came to 11 bases. Germline CDR1 is MNHEY and CDR2 is SMNVEV (reference sequence). The CDR3 sequence is 13 residues long. CDR3 protein: CASSLGGPDEQFF. In nucleotides, the CDR3 is TGTGCCAGCAGTTTGGGTGGGCCGGATGAGCAGTTCTTC.

The chain uses TRBV29-1 and TRBJ2-2; tentative D call: TRBD1 (5 bases). The CDR3 sequence is 12 residues long. CDR1 and CDR2 (germline): SQVTM, ANQGSEA. The V gene lost 6 bases and the J gene lost 2 bases, with 7 bases spanning the gap. The CDR3 loop is CSVQGNTGELFF. CDR3 nucleotides: TGCAGCGTCCAGGGAAACACCGGGGAGCTGTTTTTT.

This chain uses TRBV30 with TRBJ2-5, with D tentatively TRBD2 (6 bases). The V gene lost 0 bases and the J gene lost 2 bases, with 13 bases spanning the gap. Germline assignment: CDR1 GTSNPN and CDR2 SVGIG (reference sequence). This CDR3 is 15 amino acids long. In DNA, the CDR3 is TGTGCCTGGAGTGTACCCCCGGAGGGGCAAGAGACCCAGTACTTC. The encoded protein is CAWSVPPEGQETQYF.

This clone was found a few times. The chain couples TRBV20-1 to TRBJ1-1, with a possible D match to TRBD1 (5 bases). V lost 3 bases to trimming and J lost 7 bases, with 15 bases between them. This CDR3 has 13 amino acids. Germline CDR1 is DFQATT and CDR2 is SNEGSKA (reference sequence). The CDR3 reads CSASKWKTVEAFF. The CDR3 bases are TGCAGTGCTAGTAAGTGGAAGACAGTTGAAGCTTTCTTT.

The V gene is TRBV28, the J gene TRBJ1-1, with TRBD1 as a possible D gene (5 bases). Trimming left V 6 bases short and J 0 bases short, with 14 bases between. Germline lookup yields CDR1 MDHEN and CDR2 SYDVKM. The CDR3 totals 15 residues. This chain's CDR3 is CASRGGDEMNTEAFF. The CDR3 nucleotides read TGTGCCAGCAGGGGGGGGGACGAAATGAACACTGAAGCTTTCTTT.

In DNA, the CDR3 is TGCGCCAGCAGCCGGGACAGGGGACTCTACAATGAGCAGTTCTTC. Its translation: CASSRDRGLYNEQFF. This chain links TRBV10-1 with TRBJ2-1; 10 positions agree with TRBD1. The CDR3 length is 15 residues. The ends lost 6 bases at V and 3 bases at J; junction bases unmatched: 5. The germline V gene encodes CDR1 WNHNN and CDR2 SYGVQD (reference sequence).

This clone was seen a handful of times. V usage is TRBV15 and J usage is TRBJ1-5; a weak D match, TRBD1 (5 bases). The CDR3 extends over 15 amino acids. Germline CDR1 is LNHNV and CDR2 is YYDKDF (reference sequence). V gave up 1 base and J gave up 5 bases, with 12 bases separating them. The CDR3 region is CATSRVGGEHQPQHF. DNA for the CDR3: TGTGCCACCAGCAGAGTAGGAGGGGAGCATCAGCCCCAGCATTTT.

The gene calls are TRBV10-3 and TRBJ2-2; D possibly corresponds to TRBD1 (6 bases). V lost 7 bases, J lost 0 bases, and 12 bases lay in between. Germline V gene lookup returns CDR1 ENHRY and CDR2 SYGVKD. The CDR3 has 15 residues. CDR3 in amino acids: CAIMAGVTNTGELFF. As DNA, the CDR3 is TGTGCCATCATGGCAGGGGTCACGAACACCGGGGAGCTGTTTTTT.

The V gene is TRBV6-2 or TRBV6-3, the J gene TRBJ2-7; D unclear. The CDR3 is made up of 16 amino acids. Germline CDR1 MNHEY, CDR2 SVGEGT. V lost 3 bases, J lost 2 bases, and 17 bases lay in between. CDR3 in amino acids: CASSYLGYLIPYEQYF. The CDR3 nucleotides read TGTGCCAGCAGTTATTTGGGCTACCTAATCCCCTACGAGCAGTACTTC.

The chain links TRBV19 to TRBJ2-2; TRBD2 matches at 14 bases. Germline CDR1 LNHDA, CDR2 SQIVND (reference sequence). CDR3 size: 15 residues. With 6 bases clipped from V and 4 bases from J, the junction kept 1 base outside the gene matches. The CDR3 DNA reads TGTGCCAGTAGCGGACTAGCGGGGGGCACCGGGGAGCTGTTTTTT. Translating it yields CASSGLAGGTGELFF.

The V gene is TRBV11-2, the J gene TRBJ1-1; 9 nucleotides agree with TRBD1. The CDR3 extends over 15 amino acids. The trim removed 1 base at V and 5 bases at J, leaving 5 bases unmatched. Germline V lookup: CDR1 SGHAT, CDR2 FQNNGV. CDR3: CASSLVWDRATEAFF. The CDR3 DNA is TGTGCCAGCAGCTTAGTATGGGACAGGGCGACTGAAGCTTTCTTT.

The rearrangement links TRBV30 to TRBJ1-5; 9 bases match TRBD1. Germline assignment: CDR1 GTSNPN and CDR2 SVGIG (reference sequence). J was trimmed by 5 bases and V by 1 base; bases with no gene match: 3. The CDR3 runs 14 residues. CDR3 protein: CAWSEGQGYQPQHF. The CDR3 coding sequence is TGTGCCTGGAGTGAGGGACAGGGCTATCAGCCCCAGCATTTT. The full variable domain, with the rest looked up from reference TRBV30 and TRBJ1-5, is SQTIHQWPATLVQPVGSPLSLECTVEGTSNPNLYWYRQAAGRGLQLLFYSVGIGQISSEVPQNLSASRPQDRQFILSSKKLLLSDSGFYLCAWSEGQGYQPQHFGDGTRLSIL.

The chain combines TRBV7-2 with TRBJ1-1; 7 nucleotides match TRBD1. The V segment lost 5 bases and the J segment 0 bases; nucleotides outside the gene matches: 3. CDR3 length equals 14 residues. Germline-derived CDR1 and CDR2 are SGHTA and FQGNSA. This CDR3 is CASSAQGVNTEAFF. The CDR3 DNA reads as TGTGCCAGCAGCGCCCAGGGGGTGAACACTGAAGCTTTCTTT.

The chain is built from TRBV27 and TRBJ1-5; D unresolved. CDR1 and CDR2 (germline): MNHEY, SMNVEV (reference sequence). Between the trimmed V and J ends, which lost 5 bases and 2 bases, there was a span of 7 bases. The CDR3 sequence is 13 residues long. The CDR3 spells CASSPRGNQPQHF. CDR3 DNA: TGTGCCAGCAGTCCTCGAGGCAATCAGCCCCAGCATTTT.

The CDR3 DNA sequence: TGTGCCATCCTGACTAGCGGGGGCCCCTCCTACAATGAGCAGTTCTTC. This sequence encodes CAILTSGGPSYNEQFF. This sequence joins TRBV2 and TRBJ2-1; 12 bases are a match to TRBD2. This CDR3 comprises 16 residues. The germline gives CDR1 SNHLY, CDR2 FYNNEI. J lost 0 bases, V lost 10 bases, and 7 bases had no gene match.

CDR3 region: CASSVPGTDEKLFF. The CDR3 bases are TGTGCCAGCAGCGTACCCGGGACAGATGAAAAACTGTTTTTT. J is TRBJ1-4 and V is TRBV9; TRBD1 aligns across 7 bases. Germline-derived CDR1 and CDR2 are SGDLS and YYNGEE. The CDR3 is made up of 14 amino acids. The trim removed 1 base at V and 6 bases at J, leaving 3 bases unmatched.

This clone was seen many times. The V and J genes are TRBV5-1 and TRBJ2-2; the match to TRBD1 covers 11 bases. V lost 3 bases to trimming and J lost 6 bases; unmatched junction nucleotides: 7. This CDR3 spans 16 amino acids. Germline V CDR1 and CDR2: SGHRS, YFSETQ. In DNA, the CDR3 is TGCGCCAGCAGCTGGACCGGGACAGGGGGGTCCGGGGAGCTGTTTTTT. It yields the protein CASSWTGTGGSGELFF.

The chain recombines TRBV2 with TRBJ1-2; TRBD1 matches at 10 bases. CDR3 size: 13 residues. Germline CDR1 and CDR2: SNHLY and FYNNEI. J was trimmed by 7 bases and V by 7 bases; bases with no gene match: 6. The CDR3 here is CASKGDRGSGYTF. The CDR3 DNA reads as TGTGCCAGCAAGGGGGACAGGGGCTCTGGCTACACCTTC.

The gene calls are TRBV14 and TRBJ2-1; D gene ambiguous. V was clipped by 0 bases and J by 4 bases, with 4 bases between them. Germline CDR1 is SGHDN and CDR2 is FVKESK. The CDR3 covers 13 residues. The CDR3 spells CASSQDTYNEQFF. In nucleotides, the CDR3 is TGTGCCAGCAGCCAAGACACATACAATGAGCAGTTCTTC.

This clone was recorded only once. This chain uses TRBV15 with TRBJ1-4; 7 bases align to TRBD1. Per germline, CDR1 LNHNV and CDR2 YYDKDF (reference sequence). Losses at the gene ends were 9 bases for V and 8 bases for J; bases not matched to a gene: 12. The CDR3 loop spans 14 amino acids. CDR3 sequence (DNA): TGTGCCACTAGAGAACCGGGACAGACGGAAAAACTGTTTTTT. Protein product: CATREPGQTEKLFF.

The chain links TRBV20-1 to TRBJ1-4, with 8 bases that match TRBD1. Germline-derived CDR1 and CDR2 are DFQATT and SNEGSKA (reference sequence). The CDR3 length is 17 residues. Germline trimming cut 3 bases from V and 7 bases from J; bases unmatched to any gene: 16. The DNA for the CDR3 is TGCAGTGCTAGTGGTTTCCCTGACAGGGGCAGGAGTGAAAAACTGTTTTTT. It codes for CSASGFPDRGRSEKLFF.

The V call is TRBV9, the J call TRBJ2-3; D gene ambiguous. Trimming took off 1 base at V and 6 bases at J, with 12 bases between the two ends. Germline V CDR1 and CDR2: SGDLS, YYNGEE. CDR3 length: 14 amino acids. The CDR3 loop reads CASSVSFFTDTQYF. CDR3 nucleotide sequence: TGTGCCAGCAGCGTAAGCTTCTTCACTGATACGCAGTATTTT.

The chain carries TRBV11-2 and TRBJ2-7; a weak D match, TRBD1 (6 bases). Germline V gene sequence: CDR1 SGHAT, CDR2 FQNNGV. The CDR3 contains 14 residues. Trimming cost V 0 bases and J 2 bases, with 8 bases left between them. Here the CDR3 DNA reads TGTGCCAGCAGCTTAGATGCAGGGGCCTACGAGCAGTACTTC. Translating gives CASSLDAGAYEQYF.